A single sample is the source of the 21 T cell receptor beta chains below, sequenced in a study of T cells in Graves' hyperthyroidism and ophthalmopathy. Researchers amplified the TCR beta CDR3 regions from RNA transcripts. First-round RT-PCR with HTBI primers amplified the TCR CDR3 region. TCRdb re-called the multiplex PCR reads through MiXCR, storing one row per CDR3 protein. The data contain hundreds of thousands of distinct CDR3 sequences, around 20% of them singletons. Sequences were obtained from blood. The receptors originated from a man in his forties with Graves' ophthalmopathy.

CDR3 nucleotide sequence: TGTGCCAGCAGCCACCGGGACAGGGTGTACGAGCAGTACTTC. Residues: CASSHRDRVYEQYF. The chain links TRBV11-2 to TRBJ2-7, with 9 bases fitting TRBD1. The CDR3 has 14 residues. Looked up from germline, CDR1 is SGHAT and CDR2 is FQNNGV. The J segment lost 4 bases and the V segment lost 5 bases, leaving 6 bases of the junction unmatched.

This sequence joins TRBV12-3 or TRBV12-4 and TRBJ2-1; 9 bases align to TRBD2. The CDR3 is 16 residues long. Trimming took 1 base from V and 7 from J; bases not matched to a gene: 8. CDR3: CASSLGAGGPGNEQFF. CDR3 nucleotide sequence: TGTGCCAGCAGTTTAGGTGCGGGAGGGCCGGGGAATGAGCAGTTCTTC.

V usage is TRBV28 and J usage is TRBJ2-1, with 14 bases fitting TRBD2. This CDR3 contains 17 residues. Germline lookup yields CDR1 MDHEN and CDR2 SYDVKM. After removal of 3 bases from V and 8 bases from J, the junction contained 9 bases not matched to a gene. The CDR3 sequence: CASSLPGTSGRGHEQFF. Written as DNA, the CDR3 is TGTGCCAGCAGTTTGCCCGGGACTAGCGGGAGAGGGCATGAGCAGTTCTTC. The variable domain in full, with the rest retrieved from reference TRBV28 and TRBJ2-1, is DVKVTQSSRYLVKRTGEKVFLECVQDMDHENMFWYRQDPGLGLRLIYFSYDVKMKEKGDIPEGYSVSREKKERFSLILESASTNQTSMYLCASSLPGTSGRGHEQFFGPGTRLTVL.

The chain couples TRBV5-6 to TRBJ2-5; D unresolved. The germline V gene has CDR1 SGHDT and CDR2 YYEEEE. Trimming pared 4 bases from V and 0 bases from J, leaving 7 bases between. This CDR3 spans 13 amino acids. The CDR3 bases are TGTGCCAGCAGCGCACAGAACCAAGAGACCCAGTACTTC. Amino acids: CASSAQNQETQYF.

CDR3 sequence (DNA): TGTGCCAGCGGCCGGGGTTATAGCAATCAGCCCCAGCATTTT. Translating gives CASGRGYSNQPQHF. The chain has TRBV7-2 and TRBJ1-5; D is unclear. Germline-derived CDR1 and CDR2 are SGHTA and FQGNSA. The CDR3 has 14 residues. V was cut by 8 bases and J by 0 bases, with 11 bases left in between.

This clonotype came up many times. This chain connects TRBV28 to TRBJ2-1; 8 bases map to TRBD2. The junction had 9 bases not matched to a gene; V was cut back by 5 bases and J by 3 bases. Per germline, CDR1 MDHEN and CDR2 SYDVKM. This CDR3 contains 16 residues. The CDR3 coding sequence is TGTGCCAGCAGTACTCGGACTAGCTATATCTACAATGAGCAGTTCTTC. It encodes CASSTRTSYIYNEQFF.

This clonotype was observed a handful of times. V gene TRBV7-9 combines with J gene TRBJ2-3; 14 nucleotides align to TRBD2. After removal of 3 bases from V and 5 bases from J, the junction contained 4 bases not matched to a gene. The germline CDR1 and CDR2 sequences are SEHNR and FQNEAQ (reference sequence). The CDR3 runs 16 residues. The CDR3 region has the DNA TGTGCCAGCAGCTTTCCGGGACTAGCGGGGGAAGATACGCAGTATTTT. This gives the protein CASSFPGLAGEDTQYF. The full variable domain, with the rest looked up from reference TRBV7-9 and TRBJ2-3, is DTGVSQNPRHKITKRGQNVTFRCDPISEHNRLYWYRQTLGQGPEFLTYFQNEAQLEKSRLLSDRFSAERPKGSFSTLEIQRTEQGDSAMYLCASSFPGLAGEDTQYFGPGTRLTVL.

This clonotype has just a few counts. The J gene is TRBJ2-7, the V gene TRBV3-1; no reliable D call. CDR1 LGHDT and CDR2 YNNKEL come from the germline V gene (reference sequence). The CDR3 length is 13 residues. V was trimmed by 1 base and J by 2 bases, leaving 6 bases between them. The DNA of the CDR3 is TGTGCCAGCAGCCAAGGGTTTGCCTACGAGCAGTACTTC. Amino acids: CASSQGFAYEQYF.

As for this clonotype: This may stem from a read error, because a much larger clone lies one nucleotide away. V is TRBV3-1 and J is TRBJ1-1; the D is unclear. V dropped 0 bases and J dropped 2 bases, with 13 bases sitting between them. CDR3 length: 16 residues. CDR1 is LGHDT and CDR2 is YNNKEL in the germline V gene (reference sequence). CDR3 nucleotide sequence: TGTGCCAGCAGCCAAGAGTTGGTCTCGATAAACACTGAAGCTTTCTTT. Translated: CASSQELVSINTEAFF. The entire variable domain, with the rest obtained from reference TRBV3-1 and TRBJ1-1, is as follows: DTAVSQTPKYLVTQMGNDKSIKCEQNLGHDTMYWYKQDSKKFLKIMFSYNNKELIINETVPNRFSPKSPDKAHLNLHINSLELGDSAVYFCASSQELVSINTEAFFGQGTRLTVV.

This clonotype came up many times. The chain joins TRBV18 to TRBJ1-4; weak D call: TRBD1 (5 bases). Trimming cost V 2 bases and J 6 bases, with 7 bases left between them. The CDR3 loop spans 13 amino acids. Germline CDR1 KGHSH, CDR2 LQKENI. The CDR3 sequence: CASSPVQDEKLFF. The DNA of the CDR3 is TGTGCCAGCTCACCAGTACAGGATGAAAAACTGTTTTTT.

J is TRBJ2-7 and V is TRBV29-1, with D possibly TRBD2 on 6 matching bases. Germline V gene sequence: CDR1 SQVTM, CDR2 ANQGSEA. Trimming took off 5 bases at V and 0 bases at J, with 17 bases between the two ends. The CDR3 has 15 residues. The CDR3 sequence: CSVPQGGIISYEQYF. In nucleotides, the CDR3 is TGCAGCGTTCCTCAAGGAGGGATTATCTCCTACGAGCAGTACTTC.

This clonotype has at least ten counts. The chain recombines TRBV12-3 or TRBV12-4 with TRBJ1-5; 9 nucleotides align to TRBD1. J lost 0 bases, V lost 5 bases, and 8 bases had no gene match. The CDR3 has 17 residues. CDR3 sequence reads: CASSPGLDRGSNQPQHF. In DNA, the CDR3 is TGTGCCAGCAGTCCCGGACTGGACAGGGGTAGCAATCAGCCCCAGCATTTT.

This clonotype has just a few counts. The chain is built from TRBV12-3 or TRBV12-4 and TRBJ1-3, with 9 bases matching TRBD1. Germline trimming cut 5 bases from V and 0 bases from J; bases unmatched to any gene: 8. There are 17 residues in the CDR3. In DNA, the CDR3 is TGTGCCAGCAGTGAGACAGGGGGAGGTCGCTCTGGAAACACCATATATTTT. This sequence encodes CASSETGGGRSGNTIYF.

This clonotype was found many times. This chain connects TRBV20-1 to TRBJ2-1, with TRBD2 as a possible D gene (6 bases). Trimming pared 1 base from V and 7 bases from J, leaving 17 bases between. Germline CDR1 and CDR2: DFQATT and SNEGSKA (reference sequence). This CDR3 contains 15 residues. CDR3 nucleotides: TGCAGTGCTAGAGCCCGGGAGCGAAAAAAAAATGAGCAGTTCTTC. This encodes CSARARERKKNEQFF.

The sample holds many counts of this clonotype. The chain employs TRBV12-3 or TRBV12-4 and TRBJ1-4; weak D call: TRBD1 (6 bases). The CDR3 length is 15 residues. V shed 3 bases and J shed 6 bases, with 14 bases lying between them. CDR3 bases: TGTGCCAGCAGTTTTAGCGGGGGGCGCGATGAAAAACTGTTTTTT. It yields the protein CASSFSGGRDEKLFF.

The rearrangement uses TRBV7-2 and TRBJ2-4; D is unresolved. V dropped 1 base and J dropped 3 bases, with 7 bases sitting between them. This CDR3 spans 14 amino acids. The germline V gene has CDR1 SGHTA and CDR2 FQGNSA. The CDR3 loop reads CASSLGRNKNIQYF. The CDR3 DNA follows: TGTGCCAGCAGCTTAGGACGTAACAAAAACATTCAGTACTTC.

The chain is built from TRBV12-3 or TRBV12-4 and TRBJ2-2; 7 bases fit TRBD1. Unmatched junction bases numbered 4, after V lost 6 bases and J lost 0 bases. The CDR3 extends over 15 amino acids. CDR3 coding DNA: TGTGCCAGCAGGCCGGGACAGCCGAACACCGGGGAGCTGTTTTTT. Its translation: CASRPGQPNTGELFF.

The chain employs TRBV9 and TRBJ2-1, with 8 bases lining up with TRBD2. Germline trimming cut 5 bases from V and 0 bases from J; bases unmatched to any gene: 4. CDR1 is SGDLS, CDR2 YYNGEE, per germline. This CDR3 has 15 residues. DNA of the CDR3: TGTGCCAGCAGTAAGCGGGGGAGCTCCTACAATGAGCAGTTCTTC. It codes for CASSKRGSSYNEQFF.

This sequence joins TRBV15 and TRBJ1-2; possible D gene TRBD1, 6 bases. V lost 3 bases to trimming and J lost 4 bases, with 9 bases between them. This CDR3 comprises 13 residues. The germline gives CDR1 LNHNV, CDR2 YYDKDF (reference sequence). CDR3 sequence: CATSSGGGYGYTF. The DNA for the CDR3 is TGTGCCACCAGCAGTGGGGGCGGCTATGGCTACACCTTC. The complete variable domain, with remaining parts taken from reference TRBV15 and TRBJ1-2, reads DAMVIQNPRYQVTQFGKPVTLSCSQTLNHNVMYWYQQKSSQAPKLLFHYYDKDFNNEADTPDNFQSRRPNTSFCFLDIRSPGLGDTAMYLCATSSGGGYGYTFGSGTRLTVV.

The chain joins TRBV5-4 to TRBJ1-2; 7 nucleotides align to TRBD1. V dropped 3 bases and J dropped 1; count of bases not matched to a gene: 6. The CDR3 sequence is 15 residues long. In germline, CDR1 is SGHNT, CDR2 YYREEE (reference sequence). Here the CDR3 DNA reads TGTGCCAGCAGCTCCCTGGACAGGATTAACTATGGCTACACCTTC. Translation: CASSSLDRINYGYTF.

This chain links TRBV6-5 with TRBJ1-2; possibly TRBD1 for D (6 bases). There are 14 residues in the CDR3. Germline assignment: CDR1 MNHEY and CDR2 SVGAGI. Trimming took 2 bases from V and 8 from J, leaving 15 bases between them. The CDR3 loop reads CASSYHVSGEGYTF. CDR3 sequence (DNA): TGTGCCAGCAGTTACCACGTATCAGGGGAAGGCTACACCTTC.